This T cell receptor (beta chain) was sequenced in a study of blood T cell repertoires in COVID-19 (dated by TCRdb to 2020 to 2022). Concerning the study at large: Collaborator samples came from the United States, Italy and Spain and covered acute and convalescent phases of COVID-19. The prospective study material was composed of cDNA or gDNA derived from T cells, B-cell-depleted T cells, or PBMCs. Subjects who had been exposed to COVID-19, were actively infected with it, or had recovered from it provided the deeply sampled blood TCRbeta repertoires that made up the dataset. The repertoires were released in a freely available public database intended as a resource for research on the immune response to SARS-CoV-2. Samples came from the ongoing ImmuneRACE study (first 160 participants) plus 1,254 subjects from 6 global collaborators. A de-identified subject ID, COVID-19 status, age in years and sex were almost always included in the sample metadata. Where available, HLA class I and class II types were obtained from metadata supplied by the sample provider rather than from assay-based typing. What the study reported, not specific to this receptor: The amount of clinical and demographic metadata varied by source and participant and was provided uncurated.

The CDR3 sequence holds 14 residues, the cysteine and phenylalanine included. The entry retains the CDR3 DNA only, 42 bases that are in frame from base 1. The germline V gene supplies CDR1 KGHSH and CDR2 LQKENI. Trimming costs V 2 bases and J 4 bases, and their ends lie 11 bases apart. Collaborating institutions collected whole blood in K2EDTA tubes following their own protocols. For TCRbeta analysis, collaborators shipped samples as frozen whole blood, isolated PBMCs, or DNA extracted from either of those sample types. The immunoSEQ Assay, a bias-controlled multiplex PCR, was used to amplify TCRbeta CDR3 regions from genomic DNA. Processing in the source paper ran as follows. The number of nucleated cells in each sample was estimated from the amplification of reference gene primers within the assay. Sequence reads were collapsed and filtered to measure the absolute abundance of every unique TCRbeta CDR3 rearrangement. For each sample, productive Simpson clonality was calculated by taking the square root of Simpson's diversity index across productive rearrangements. TCRdb limited this immuneACCESS table to in-frame rearrangements with V and J called. A share of clones is missing; checked studies link under half to unresolved V genes, and the rest is unexplained. The D gene and trimming were derived from the DNA, and the V and J assignments and clone size from that table. The sample records more than 200,000 clones, roughly 80% of which are singletons. The ten largest clones take up 10% of the sample.

A word on this clone: No antigen is known for it. There are no base qualities to consult, and no much larger clone falls within one base.

The TCR comes from a woman older than 75 with acute or convalescent COVID-19. Sequenced: peripheral blood. The receptor chain draws on TRBV18 and TRBJ1-1, with no confidently assigned D gene. The sequenced DNA: TGTGCCAGCTCACCAGGTGGTGGGAGCACTGAAGCTTTCTTT. It is translated as CASSPGGGSTEAFF.